This section outlines one T cell receptor (beta chain) sequence together with its context. V gave up 7 bases and J gave up 2 bases; unmatched junction bases: 4. CDR3 length: 13 residues. Looked up from germline, CDR1 is MNHNS and CDR2 is SASEGT. These data originate in a study of cytomegalovirus exposure and HLA in healthy donors. Background on the study: In a later analysis, the approximately 110 validation repertoires were reported to have used the same platform as the 600 to 800 first-cohort repertoires.

Assay: immunoSEQ multiplex PCR; the TCRdb copy retains only in-frame clones and omits some. The sample consists of 50,000 to 65,000 clones, 95% of them appearing once. Sequencing was carried out using PBMCs. This sequence originates from a woman between 18 and 29 years old in good health and CMV-seropositive. This chain uses TRBV6-1 with TRBJ2-5; the match to TRBD1 covers 7 bases. The CDR3 region is CASNVQGQETQYF. The CDR3 DNA reads TGTGCCAGCAATGTACAGGGGCAAGAGACCCAGTACTTC.